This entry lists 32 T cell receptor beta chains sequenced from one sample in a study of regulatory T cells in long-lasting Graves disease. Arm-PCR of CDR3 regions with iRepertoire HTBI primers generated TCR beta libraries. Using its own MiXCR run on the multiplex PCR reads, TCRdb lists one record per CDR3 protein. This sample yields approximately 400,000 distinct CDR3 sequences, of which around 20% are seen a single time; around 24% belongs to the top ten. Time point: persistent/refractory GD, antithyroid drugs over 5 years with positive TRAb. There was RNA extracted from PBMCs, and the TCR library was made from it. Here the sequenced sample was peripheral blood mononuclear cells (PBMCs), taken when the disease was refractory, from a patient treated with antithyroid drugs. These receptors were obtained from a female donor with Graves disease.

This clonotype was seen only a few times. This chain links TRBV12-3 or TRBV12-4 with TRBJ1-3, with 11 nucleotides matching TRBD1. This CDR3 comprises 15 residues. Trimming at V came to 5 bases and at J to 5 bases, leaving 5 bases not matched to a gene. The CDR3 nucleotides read TGTGCCAGCAGTCCTGGACAGGGGGCGCGAAACACCATATATTTT. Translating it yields CASSPGQGARNTIYF.

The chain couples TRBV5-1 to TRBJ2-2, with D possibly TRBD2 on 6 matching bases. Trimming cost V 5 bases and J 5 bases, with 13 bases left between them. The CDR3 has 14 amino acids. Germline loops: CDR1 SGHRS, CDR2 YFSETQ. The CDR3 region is CASRQARGTGELFF. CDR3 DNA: TGCGCCAGCAGGCAGGCCCGGGGGACCGGGGAGCTGTTTTTT.

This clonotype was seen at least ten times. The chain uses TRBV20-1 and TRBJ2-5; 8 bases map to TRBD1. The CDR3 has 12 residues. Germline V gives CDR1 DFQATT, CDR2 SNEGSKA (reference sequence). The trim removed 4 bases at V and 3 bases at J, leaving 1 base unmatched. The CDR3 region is CSAMTGEETQYF. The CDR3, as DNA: TGCAGTGCTATGACAGGGGAAGAGACCCAGTACTTC.

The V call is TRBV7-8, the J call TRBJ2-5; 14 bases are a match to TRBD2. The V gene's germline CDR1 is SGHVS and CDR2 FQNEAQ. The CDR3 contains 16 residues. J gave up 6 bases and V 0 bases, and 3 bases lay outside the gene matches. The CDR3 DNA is TGTGCCAGCAGCTTAGCCGGGACTAGCGGGAGTAAGACCCAGTACTTC. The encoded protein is CASSLAGTSGSKTQYF.

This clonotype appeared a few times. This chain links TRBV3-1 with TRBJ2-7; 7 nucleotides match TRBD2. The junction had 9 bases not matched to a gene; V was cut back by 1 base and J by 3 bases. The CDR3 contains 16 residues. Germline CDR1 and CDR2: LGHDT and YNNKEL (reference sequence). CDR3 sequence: CASSQAGSGLNYEQYF. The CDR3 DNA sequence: TGTGCCAGCAGCCAAGCGGGTAGCGGGCTAAACTACGAGCAGTACTTC.

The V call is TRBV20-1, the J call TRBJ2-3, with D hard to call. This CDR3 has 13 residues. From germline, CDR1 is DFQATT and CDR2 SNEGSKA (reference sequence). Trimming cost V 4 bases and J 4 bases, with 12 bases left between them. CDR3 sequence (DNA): TGCAGTGCTATCGCCTCCCTCGCAGATACGCAGTATTTT. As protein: CSAIASLADTQYF.

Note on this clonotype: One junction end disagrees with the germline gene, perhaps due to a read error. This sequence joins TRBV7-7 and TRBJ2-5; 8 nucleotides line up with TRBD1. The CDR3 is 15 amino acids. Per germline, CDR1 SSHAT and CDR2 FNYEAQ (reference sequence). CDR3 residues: CASSLGDRIKETQYF. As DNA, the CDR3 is TGTGCTAGCAGCTTAGGGGACAGGATAAAAGAGACCCAGTACTTC.

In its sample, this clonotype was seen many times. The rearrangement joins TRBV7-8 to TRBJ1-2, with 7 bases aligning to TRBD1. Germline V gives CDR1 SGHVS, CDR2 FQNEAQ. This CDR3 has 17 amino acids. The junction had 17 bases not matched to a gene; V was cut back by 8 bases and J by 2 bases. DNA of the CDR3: TGTGCCAGCTCCACTCCGACCCGCAGGGGGAAAAACTATGGCTACACCTTC. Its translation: CASSTPTRRGKNYGYTF.

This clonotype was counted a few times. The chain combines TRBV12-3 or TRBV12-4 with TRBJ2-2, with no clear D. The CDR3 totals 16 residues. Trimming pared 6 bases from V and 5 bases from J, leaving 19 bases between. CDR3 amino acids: CASSLLPVADTGELFF. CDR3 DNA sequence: TGTGCCAGCAGCCTCCTGCCGGTGGCAGATACCGGGGAGCTGTTTTTT.

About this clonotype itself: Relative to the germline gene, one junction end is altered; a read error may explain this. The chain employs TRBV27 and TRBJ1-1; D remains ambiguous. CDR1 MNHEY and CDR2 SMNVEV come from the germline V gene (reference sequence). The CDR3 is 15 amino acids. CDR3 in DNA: TGTGCCAGCAGTTTATCCTCGACGGTGAACACTGAAGCTCTCTTT. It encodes CASSLSSTVNTEALF.

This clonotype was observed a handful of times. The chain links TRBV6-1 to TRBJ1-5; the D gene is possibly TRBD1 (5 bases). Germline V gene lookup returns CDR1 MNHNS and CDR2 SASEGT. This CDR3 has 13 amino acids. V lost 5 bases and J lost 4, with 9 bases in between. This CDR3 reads CASSKDNNQPQHF. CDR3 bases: TGTGCCAGCAGTAAGGACAATAATCAGCCCCAGCATTTT.

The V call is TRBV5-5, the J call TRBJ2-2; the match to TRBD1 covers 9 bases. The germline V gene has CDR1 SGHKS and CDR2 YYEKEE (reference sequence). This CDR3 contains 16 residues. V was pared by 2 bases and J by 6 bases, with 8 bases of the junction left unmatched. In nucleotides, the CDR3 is TGTGCCAGCAGCTTAGGTGGACAGGGGCCTTCCGGGGAGCTGTTTTTT. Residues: CASSLGGQGPSGELFF.

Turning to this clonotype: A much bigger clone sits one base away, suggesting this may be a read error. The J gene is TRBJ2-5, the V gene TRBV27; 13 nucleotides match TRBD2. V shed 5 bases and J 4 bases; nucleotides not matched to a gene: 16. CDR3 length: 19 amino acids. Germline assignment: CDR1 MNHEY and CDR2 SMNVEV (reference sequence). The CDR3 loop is CASSPGLAGVAPRLETQYF. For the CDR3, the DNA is TGTGCCAGCAGTCCTGGACTAGCGGGAGTAGCACCCCGGCTAGAGACCCAGTACTTC.

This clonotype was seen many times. CDR3 in amino acids: CASSSPGLAIAKNIQYF. The CDR3 DNA is TGTGCCAGCAGTTCTCCGGGACTAGCGATAGCCAAAAACATTCAGTACTTC. This chain links TRBV6-5 with TRBJ2-4; 10 bases agree with TRBD2. The CDR3 length is 17 residues. The trim removed 4 bases at V and 0 bases at J, leaving 6 bases unmatched. Germline V lookup: CDR1 MNHEY, CDR2 SVGAGI.

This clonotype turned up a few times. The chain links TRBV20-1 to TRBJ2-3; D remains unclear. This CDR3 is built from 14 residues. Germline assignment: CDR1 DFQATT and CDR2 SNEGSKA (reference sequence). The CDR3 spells CSAPFSPPTDTQYF. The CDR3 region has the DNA TGCAGCGCTCCCTTTAGTCCTCCCACAGATACGCAGTATTTT.

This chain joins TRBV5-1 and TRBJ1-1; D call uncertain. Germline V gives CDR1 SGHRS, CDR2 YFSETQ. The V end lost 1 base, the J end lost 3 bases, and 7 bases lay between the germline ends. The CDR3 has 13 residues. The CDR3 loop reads CASSLLTHTEAFF. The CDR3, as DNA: TGCGCCAGCAGCTTGCTCACACACACTGAAGCTTTCTTT. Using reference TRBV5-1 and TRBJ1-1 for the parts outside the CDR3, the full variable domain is KAGVTQTPRYLIKTRGQQVTLSCSPISGHRSVSWYQQTPGQGLQFLFEYFSETQRNKGNFPGRFSGRQFSNSRSEMNVSTLELGDSALYLCASSLLTHTEAFFGQGTRLTVV.

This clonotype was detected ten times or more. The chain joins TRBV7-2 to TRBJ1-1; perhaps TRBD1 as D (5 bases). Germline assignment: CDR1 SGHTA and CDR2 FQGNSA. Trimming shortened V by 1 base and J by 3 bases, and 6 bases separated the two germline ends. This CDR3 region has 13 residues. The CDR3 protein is CASSLVRDTEAFF. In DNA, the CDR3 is TGTGCCAGCAGCTTAGTCAGGGACACTGAAGCTTTCTTT.

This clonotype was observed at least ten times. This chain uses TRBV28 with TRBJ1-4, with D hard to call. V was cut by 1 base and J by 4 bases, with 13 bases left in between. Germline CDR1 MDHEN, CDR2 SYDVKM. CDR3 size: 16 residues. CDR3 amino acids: CASSLFSSTSNEKLFF. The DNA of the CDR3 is TGTGCCAGCAGTTTATTTTCTTCGACCAGTAATGAAAAACTGTTTTTT.

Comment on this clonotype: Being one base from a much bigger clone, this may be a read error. This CDR3 is CSARAVAGGETQYF. The DNA for the CDR3 is TGCAGTGCTAGAGCTGTAGCGGGGGGCGAGACCCAGTACTTC. The chain links TRBV20-1 to TRBJ2-5; TRBD2 agrees at 10 bases. V lost 1 base and J lost 5; bases outside the gene matches: 4. The CDR3 runs to 14 residues. Germline CDR1 DFQATT, CDR2 SNEGSKA (reference sequence).

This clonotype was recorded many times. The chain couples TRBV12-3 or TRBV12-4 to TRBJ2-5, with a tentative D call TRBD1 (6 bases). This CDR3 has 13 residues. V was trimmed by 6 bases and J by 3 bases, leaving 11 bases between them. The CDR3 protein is CASREQGEETQYF. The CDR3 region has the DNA TGTGCCAGCAGAGAACAGGGCGAAGAGACCCAGTACTTC.

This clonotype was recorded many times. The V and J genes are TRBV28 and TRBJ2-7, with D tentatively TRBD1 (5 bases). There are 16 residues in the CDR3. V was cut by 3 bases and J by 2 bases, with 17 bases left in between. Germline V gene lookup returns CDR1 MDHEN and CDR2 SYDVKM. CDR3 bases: TGTGCCAGCAGTTTTCGCCCTGGAGACAGTACCTACGAGCAGTACTTC. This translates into CASSFRPGDSTYEQYF.

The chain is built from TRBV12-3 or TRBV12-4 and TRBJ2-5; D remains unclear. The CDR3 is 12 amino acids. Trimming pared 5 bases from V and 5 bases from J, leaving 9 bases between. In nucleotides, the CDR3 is TGTGCCAGCAGTCCGACGTCTGAGACCCAGTACTTC. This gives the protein CASSPTSETQYF.

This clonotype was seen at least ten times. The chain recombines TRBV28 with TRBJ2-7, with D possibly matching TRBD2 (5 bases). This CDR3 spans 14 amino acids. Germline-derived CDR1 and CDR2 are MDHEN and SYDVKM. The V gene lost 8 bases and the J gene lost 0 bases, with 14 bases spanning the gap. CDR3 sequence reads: CASQEAVSSYEQYF. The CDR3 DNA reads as TGTGCCAGCCAGGAGGCGGTGAGCTCCTACGAGCAGTACTTC.

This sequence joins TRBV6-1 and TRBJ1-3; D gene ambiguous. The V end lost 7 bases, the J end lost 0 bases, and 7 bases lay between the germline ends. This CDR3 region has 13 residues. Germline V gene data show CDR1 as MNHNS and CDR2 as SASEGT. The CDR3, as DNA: TGTGCCAGCAACTGGTCCTCTGGAAACACCATATATTTT. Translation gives CASNWSSGNTIYF.

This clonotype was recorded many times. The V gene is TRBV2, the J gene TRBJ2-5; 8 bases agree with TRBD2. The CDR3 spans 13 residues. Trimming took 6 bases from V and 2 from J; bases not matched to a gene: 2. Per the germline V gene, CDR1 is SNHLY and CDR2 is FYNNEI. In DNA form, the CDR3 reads TGTGCCAGCAGAGGGACTAGGCAAGAGACCCAGTACTTC. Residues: CASRGTRQETQYF.

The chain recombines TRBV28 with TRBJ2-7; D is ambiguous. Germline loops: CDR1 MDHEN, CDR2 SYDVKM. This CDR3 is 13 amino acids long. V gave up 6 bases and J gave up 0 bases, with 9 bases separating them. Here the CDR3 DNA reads TGTGCCAGCAGCTTGATAACCTCCTACGAGCAGTACTTC. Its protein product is CASSLITSYEQYF.

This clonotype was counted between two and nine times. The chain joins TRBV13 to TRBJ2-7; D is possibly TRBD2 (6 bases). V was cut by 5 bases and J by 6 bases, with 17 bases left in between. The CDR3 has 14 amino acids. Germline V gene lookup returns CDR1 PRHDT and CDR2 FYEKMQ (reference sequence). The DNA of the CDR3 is TGTGCCAGCAGCACCCGCGGCATGGGAGGCGAGCAGTACTTC. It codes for CASSTRGMGGEQYF.

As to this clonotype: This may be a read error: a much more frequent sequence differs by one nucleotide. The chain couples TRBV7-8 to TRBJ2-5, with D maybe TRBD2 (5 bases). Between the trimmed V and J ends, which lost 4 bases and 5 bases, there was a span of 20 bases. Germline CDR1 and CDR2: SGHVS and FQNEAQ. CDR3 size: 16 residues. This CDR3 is CASSSADPSYRETQYF. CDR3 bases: TGTGCCAGCAGCTCAGCGGACCCGTCTTACCGGGAGACCCAGTACTTC.

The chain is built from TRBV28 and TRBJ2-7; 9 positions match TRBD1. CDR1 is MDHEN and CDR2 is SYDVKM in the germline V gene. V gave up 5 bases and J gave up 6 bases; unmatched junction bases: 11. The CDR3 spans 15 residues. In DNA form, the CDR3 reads TGTGCCAGCAGTGGGGGACAGGGTTTTCTCTCCGAGCAGTACTTC. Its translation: CASSGGQGFLSEQYF.

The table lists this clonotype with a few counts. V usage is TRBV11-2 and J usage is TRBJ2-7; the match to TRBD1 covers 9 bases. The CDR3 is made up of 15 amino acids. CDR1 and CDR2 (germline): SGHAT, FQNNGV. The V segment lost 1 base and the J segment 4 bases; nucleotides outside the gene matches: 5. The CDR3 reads CASSLVGQGLYEQYF. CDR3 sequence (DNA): TGTGCCAGCAGCTTAGTGGGACAGGGATTATACGAGCAGTACTTC.

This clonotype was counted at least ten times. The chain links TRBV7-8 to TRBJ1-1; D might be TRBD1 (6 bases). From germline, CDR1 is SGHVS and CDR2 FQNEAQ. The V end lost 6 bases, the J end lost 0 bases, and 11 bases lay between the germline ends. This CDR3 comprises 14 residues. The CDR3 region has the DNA TGTGCCAGCAGTGCCAGGGGCGTGAACACTGAAGCTTTCTTT. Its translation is CASSARGVNTEAFF.

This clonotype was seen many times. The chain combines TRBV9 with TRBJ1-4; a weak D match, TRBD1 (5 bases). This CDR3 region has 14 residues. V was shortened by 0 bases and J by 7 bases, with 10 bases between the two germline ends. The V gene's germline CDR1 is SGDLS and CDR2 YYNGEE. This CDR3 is CASSVGGTAEKLFF. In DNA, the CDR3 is TGTGCCAGCAGCGTAGGGGGGACGGCTGAAAAACTGTTTTTT.